A selection of T cell receptor beta chains follows, all from one sample in a study of T cells after yellow fever vaccination. A single record per CDR3 protein comes from TCRdb applying MiXCR to the 5' RACE reads. The sample carries some 500,000 distinct CDR3 sequences, roughly 13% recorded once. The specimen was PBMCs, collected on the day of the yellow fever booster vaccination. Receptors were obtained from a man younger than 40 who received the YFV17D yellow fever vaccine. Each CDR3 is given with its conserved first and last residue. The D gene is left open where the match is weak. Part of the rows lack a size; the others show once, few, many or a class for expanded clones.

len: 14
v_gene: TRBV7-2
abundance: many
d_gene: .
j_gene: TRBJ2-7
CDR3nt: TGTGCCAGCAGCACGCACAGGGACTACGACGAGCAGTACTTC
CDR3aa: CASSTHRDYDEQYF

len: 12
v_gene: TRBV7-9
abundance: few
d_gene: TRBD1
j_gene: TRBJ2-7
CDR3nt: TGTGCCGGCCAGGGACAGTCCTACGAGCAGTACTTC
CDR3aa: CAGQGQSYEQYF

len: 16
v_gene: TRBV7-2
abundance: .
d_gene: TRBD2
j_gene: TRBJ2-7
CDR3nt: TGTGCCAGCAGCGCCCTAGCGGGGACTAACTCCTACGAGCAGTACTTC
CDR3aa: CASSALAGTNSYEQYF

len: 16
v_gene: TRBV6-2/TRBV6-3
abundance: .
d_gene: .
j_gene: TRBJ1-1
CDR3nt: TGTGCCAGCAGTTACTCCCTACAGAGGGTGAACACTGAAGCTTTCTTT
CDR3aa: CASSYSLQRVNTEAFF

len: 15
v_gene: TRBV12-3/TRBV12-4
abundance: few
d_gene: TRBD1
j_gene: TRBJ1-4
CDR3nt: TGTGCCAGCAGTCCGGGGACAGAAAGTAATGAAAAACTGTTTTTT
CDR3aa: CASSPGTESNEKLFF

len: 16
v_gene: TRBV20-1
abundance: .
d_gene: TRBD2
j_gene: TRBJ2-1
CDR3nt: TGCAGTGCTAGCCGGACTAGCGGGAAAGGATCCGGCTCGCAGTTCTTC
CDR3aa: CSASRTSGKGSGSQFF

len: 15
v_gene: TRBV20-1
abundance: few
d_gene: TRBD2
j_gene: TRBJ2-2
CDR3nt: TGCAGTGCTAGATTGACTAGCGGGGGGTCCGGGGAGCTGTTTTTT
CDR3aa: CSARLTSGGSGELFF

len: 16
v_gene: TRBV6-1
abundance: few
d_gene: .
j_gene: TRBJ2-7
CDR3nt: TGTGCCAGTAGGATAGGTCCGACTCCCGCCCCCTACGAGCAGTACTTC
CDR3aa: CASRIGPTPAPYEQYF

len: 14
v_gene: TRBV7-2
abundance: few
d_gene: TRBD1
j_gene: TRBJ1-1
CDR3nt: TGTGCCAGCAGCCCCAGACAGGGGAGGACTGAAGCTTTCTTT
CDR3aa: CASSPRQGRTEAFF

len: 13
v_gene: TRBV12-3/TRBV12-4
abundance: many
d_gene: .
j_gene: TRBJ2-7
CDR3nt: TGTGCCAGCATGGCGGTCAGGGGGGCCGAGCAGTACTTC
CDR3aa: CASMAVRGAEQYF

len: 15
v_gene: TRBV15
abundance: .
d_gene: .
j_gene: TRBJ1-5
CDR3nt: TGTGCCACCAGCAGAGATCTGGGGAACAACCAGCCCCAGCATTTT
CDR3aa: CATSRDLGNNQPQHF

len: 16
v_gene: TRBV9
abundance: .
d_gene: TRBD2
j_gene: TRBJ2-1
CDR3nt: TGTGCCAGCAGCGCAGGACTAGCGGCCTCCTACAATGAGCAGTTCTTC
CDR3aa: CASSAGLAASYNEQFF

len: 15
v_gene: TRBV20-1
abundance: few
d_gene: TRBD2
j_gene: TRBJ2-4
CDR3nt: TGCAGTGCTATAAAAACTAGCGGGATTAAAAACATTCAGTACTTC
CDR3aa: CSAIKTSGIKNIQYF

len: 15
v_gene: TRBV5-1
abundance: many
d_gene: .
j_gene: TRBJ1-1
CDR3nt: TGCGCCAGCAGCTTGGGTCAGGGGATGAACACTGAAGCTTTCTTT
CDR3aa: CASSLGQGMNTEAFF

len: 16
v_gene: TRBV7-2
abundance: .
d_gene: TRBD1
j_gene: TRBJ1-1
CDR3nt: TGTGCCAGCAGCTTAGAAGGACAGGGTCTCATCCCTGAAGCTTTCTTT
CDR3aa: CASSLEGQGLIPEAFF

len: 16
v_gene: TRBV4-2
abundance: .
d_gene: .
j_gene: TRBJ2-2
CDR3nt: TGTGCCAGCAGCCAAGACTGGGGCGGTTCCACCGGGGAGCTGTTTTTT
CDR3aa: CASSQDWGGSTGELFF

len: 9
v_gene: TRBV15
abundance: few
d_gene: .
j_gene: TRBJ2-2
CDR3nt: TGTGCCACCAGCAGAGCCCTGTTTTTT
CDR3aa: CATSRALFF

len: 14
v_gene: TRBV13
abundance: .
d_gene: .
j_gene: TRBJ2-1
CDR3nt: TGTGCCAGCAGCTACCGGGTTTCTTACAATGAGCAGTTCTTC
CDR3aa: CASSYRVSYNEQFF

len: 16
v_gene: TRBV7-9
abundance: few
d_gene: TRBD1
j_gene: TRBJ1-2
CDR3nt: TGTGCCAGCAGCAGGGGAGGGACAGGGTCGAACTATGGCTACACCTTC
CDR3aa: CASSRGGTGSNYGYTF

len: 14
v_gene: TRBV20-1
abundance: .
d_gene: TRBD1
j_gene: TRBJ2-1
CDR3nt: TGCAGTGCTTTCCGGCAGGGGGTTAGGGATGAGCAGTTCTTC
CDR3aa: CSAFRQGVRDEQFF

len: 16
v_gene: TRBV15
abundance: few
d_gene: TRBD1
j_gene: TRBJ2-5
CDR3nt: TGTGCCACCAGCAGAGGAGACAGGGCCTTCCAAGAGACCCAGTACTTC
CDR3aa: CATSRGDRAFQETQYF

len: 10
v_gene: TRBV29-1
abundance: many
d_gene: .
j_gene: TRBJ1-2
CDR3nt: TGCAGCGTTGGACAGCCTGGCTACACCTTC
CDR3aa: CSVGQPGYTF

len: 14
v_gene: TRBV12-3/TRBV12-4
abundance: few
d_gene: .
j_gene: TRBJ2-7
CDR3nt: TGTGCCAGCGCCCAACGGGGTTTCGGTTTCGTGCAGTACTTC
CDR3aa: CASAQRGFGFVQYF

len: 13
v_gene: TRBV29-1
abundance: .
d_gene: .
j_gene: TRBJ2-2
CDR3nt: TGCAGCGTTGAAGAGTTAAACGGCGGGGAGCTGTTTTTT
CDR3aa: CSVEELNGGELFF